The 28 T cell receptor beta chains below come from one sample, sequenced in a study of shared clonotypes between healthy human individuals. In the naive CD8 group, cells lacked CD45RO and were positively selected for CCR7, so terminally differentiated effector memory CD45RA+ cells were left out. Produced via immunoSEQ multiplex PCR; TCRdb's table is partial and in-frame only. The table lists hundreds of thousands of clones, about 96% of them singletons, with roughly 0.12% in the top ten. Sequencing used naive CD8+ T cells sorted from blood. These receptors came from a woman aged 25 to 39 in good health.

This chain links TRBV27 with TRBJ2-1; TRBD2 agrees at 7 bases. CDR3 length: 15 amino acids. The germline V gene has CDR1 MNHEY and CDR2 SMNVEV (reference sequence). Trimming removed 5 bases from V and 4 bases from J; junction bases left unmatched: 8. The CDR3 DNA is TGTGCCAGCAGTCCACGGGACTACGCTTACAATGAGCAGTTCTTC. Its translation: CASSPRDYAYNEQFF.

The CDR3 spells CASRPGTGATEAFF. Here the CDR3 DNA reads TGTGCCAGCAGACCCGGGACAGGGGCCACTGAAGCTTTCTTT. This chain joins TRBV2 and TRBJ1-1; 10 positions agree with TRBD1. This CDR3 is built from 14 residues. Unmatched junction bases numbered 5, after V lost 6 bases and J lost 4 bases. Germline CDR1 reads SNHLY; CDR2 reads FYNNEI.

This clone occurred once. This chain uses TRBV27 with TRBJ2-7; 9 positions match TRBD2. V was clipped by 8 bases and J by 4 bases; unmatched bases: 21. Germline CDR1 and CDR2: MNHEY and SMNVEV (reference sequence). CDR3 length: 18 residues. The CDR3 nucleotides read TGTGCCAGCTTTGCGGTAGCGGGAGTGAAACCCCACCTATACGAGCAGTACTTC. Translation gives CASFAVAGVKPHLYEQYF.

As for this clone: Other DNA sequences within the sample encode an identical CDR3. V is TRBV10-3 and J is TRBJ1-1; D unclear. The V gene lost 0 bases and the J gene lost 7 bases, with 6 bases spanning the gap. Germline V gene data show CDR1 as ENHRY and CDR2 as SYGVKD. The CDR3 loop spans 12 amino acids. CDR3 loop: CAISESGIEAFF. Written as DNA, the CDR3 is TGTGCCATCAGTGAGTCGGGCATTGAAGCTTTCTTT.

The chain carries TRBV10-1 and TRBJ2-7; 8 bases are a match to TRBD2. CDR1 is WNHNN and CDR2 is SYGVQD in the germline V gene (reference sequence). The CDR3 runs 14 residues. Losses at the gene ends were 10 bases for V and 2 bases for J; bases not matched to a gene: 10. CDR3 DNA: TGCGCCAAGGGGGGACTAGAGGACACCTACGAGCAGTACTTC. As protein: CAKGGLEDTYEQYF.

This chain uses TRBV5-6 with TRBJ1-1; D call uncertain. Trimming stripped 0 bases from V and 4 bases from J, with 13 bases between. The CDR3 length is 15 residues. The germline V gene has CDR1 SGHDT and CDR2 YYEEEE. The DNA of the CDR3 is TGTGCCAGCAGCTTGGCCGAGACGGGCGTCACTGAAGCTTTCTTT. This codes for CASSLAETGVTEAFF. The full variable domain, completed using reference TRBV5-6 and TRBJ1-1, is DAGVTQSPTHLIKTRGQQVTLRCSPKSGHDTVSWYQQALGQGPQFIFQYYEEEERQRGNFPDRFSGHQFPNYSSELNVNALLLGDSALYLCASSLAETGVTEAFFGQGTRLTVV.

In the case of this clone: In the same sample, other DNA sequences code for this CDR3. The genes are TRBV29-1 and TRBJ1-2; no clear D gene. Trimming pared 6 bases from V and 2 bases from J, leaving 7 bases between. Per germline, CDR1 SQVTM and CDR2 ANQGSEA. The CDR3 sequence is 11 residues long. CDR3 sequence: CSVVSNYGYTF. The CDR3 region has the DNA TGCAGCGTGGTCTCGAACTATGGCTACACCTTC.

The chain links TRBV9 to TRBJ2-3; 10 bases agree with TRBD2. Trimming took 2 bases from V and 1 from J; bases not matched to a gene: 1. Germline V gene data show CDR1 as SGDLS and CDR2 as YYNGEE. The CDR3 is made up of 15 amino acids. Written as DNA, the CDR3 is TGTGCCAGCAGCGTGCTAGCGGGAGGCACAGATACGCAGTATTTT. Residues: CASSVLAGGTDTQYF.

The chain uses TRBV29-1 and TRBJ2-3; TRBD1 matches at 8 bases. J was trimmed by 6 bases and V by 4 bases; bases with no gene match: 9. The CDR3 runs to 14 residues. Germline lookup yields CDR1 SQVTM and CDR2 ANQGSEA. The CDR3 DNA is TGCAGCGTTGTAGCCAGGGGGCGAGTTGATACGCAGTATTTT. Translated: CSVVARGRVDTQYF.

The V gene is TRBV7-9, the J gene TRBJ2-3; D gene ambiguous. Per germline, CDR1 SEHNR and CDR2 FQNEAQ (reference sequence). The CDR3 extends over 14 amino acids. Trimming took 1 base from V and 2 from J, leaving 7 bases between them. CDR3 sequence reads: CASSLDGDTDTQYF. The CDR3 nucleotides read TGTGCCAGCAGCTTAGATGGAGACACAGATACGCAGTATTTT.

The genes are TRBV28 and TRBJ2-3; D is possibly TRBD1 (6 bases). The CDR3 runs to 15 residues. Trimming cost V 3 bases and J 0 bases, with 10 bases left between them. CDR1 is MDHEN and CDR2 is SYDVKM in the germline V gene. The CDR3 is CASSFWTASTDTQYF. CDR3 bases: TGTGCCAGCAGTTTCTGGACAGCTAGCACAGATACGCAGTATTTT.

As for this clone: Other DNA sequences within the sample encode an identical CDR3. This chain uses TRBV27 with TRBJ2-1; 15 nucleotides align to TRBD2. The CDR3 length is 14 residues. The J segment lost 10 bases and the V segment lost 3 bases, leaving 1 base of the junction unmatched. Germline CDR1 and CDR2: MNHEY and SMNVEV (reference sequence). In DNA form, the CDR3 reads TGTGCCAGCAGTTTCGGGACTAGCGGGAGGGAGCAGTTCTTC. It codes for CASSFGTSGREQFF.

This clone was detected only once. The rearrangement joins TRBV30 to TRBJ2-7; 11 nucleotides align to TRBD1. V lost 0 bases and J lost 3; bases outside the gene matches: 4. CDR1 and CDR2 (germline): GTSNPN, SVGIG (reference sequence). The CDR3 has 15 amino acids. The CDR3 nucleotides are TGTGCCTGGAGTGTAAGGGACAGGGGGTTCTACGAGCAGTACTTC. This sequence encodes CAWSVRDRGFYEQYF.

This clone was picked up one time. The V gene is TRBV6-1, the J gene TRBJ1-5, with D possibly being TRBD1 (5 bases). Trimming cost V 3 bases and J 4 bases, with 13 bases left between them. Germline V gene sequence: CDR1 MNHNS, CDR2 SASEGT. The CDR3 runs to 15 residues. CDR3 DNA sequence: TGTGCCAGCAGTGACAGGGATTGGGCAAATCAGCCCCAGCATTTT. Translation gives CASSDRDWANQPQHF.

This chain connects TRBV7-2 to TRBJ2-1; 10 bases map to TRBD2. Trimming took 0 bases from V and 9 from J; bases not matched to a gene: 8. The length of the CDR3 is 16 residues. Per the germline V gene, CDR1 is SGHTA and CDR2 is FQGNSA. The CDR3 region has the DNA TGTGCCAGCAGCTTAGCGCCCAGCGGGAGGGCCGGTGAGCAGTTCTTC. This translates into CASSLAPSGRAGEQFF.

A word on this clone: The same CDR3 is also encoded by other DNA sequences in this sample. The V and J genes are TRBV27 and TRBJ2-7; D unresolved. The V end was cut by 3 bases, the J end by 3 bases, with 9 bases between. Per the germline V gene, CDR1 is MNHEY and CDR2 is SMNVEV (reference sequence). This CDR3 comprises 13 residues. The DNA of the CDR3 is TGTGCCAGCAGTTTCGGAGCTGACTACGAGCAGTACTTC. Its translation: CASSFGADYEQYF.

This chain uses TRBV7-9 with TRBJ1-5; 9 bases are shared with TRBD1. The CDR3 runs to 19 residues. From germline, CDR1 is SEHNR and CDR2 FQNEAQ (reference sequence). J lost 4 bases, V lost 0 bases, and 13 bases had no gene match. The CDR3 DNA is TGTGCCAGCAGCTTAGCGCCGGGACAGGGAAGGGGGCCTAATCAGCCCCAGCATTTT. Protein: CASSLAPGQGRGPNQPQHF.

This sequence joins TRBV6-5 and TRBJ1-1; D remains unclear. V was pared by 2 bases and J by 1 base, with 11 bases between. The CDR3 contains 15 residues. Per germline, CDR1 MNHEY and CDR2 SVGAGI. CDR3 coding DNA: TGTGCCAGCAGTTACGACGTCAGAGGGAACACTGAAGCTTTCTTT. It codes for CASSYDVRGNTEAFF.

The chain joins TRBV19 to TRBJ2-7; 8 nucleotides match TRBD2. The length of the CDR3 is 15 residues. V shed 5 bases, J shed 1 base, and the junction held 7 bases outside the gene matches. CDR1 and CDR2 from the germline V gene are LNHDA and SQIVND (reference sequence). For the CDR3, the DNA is TGTGCCAGTAGTTTTGCCGGACTAGCATCCTACGAGCAGTACTTC. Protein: CASSFAGLASYEQYF.

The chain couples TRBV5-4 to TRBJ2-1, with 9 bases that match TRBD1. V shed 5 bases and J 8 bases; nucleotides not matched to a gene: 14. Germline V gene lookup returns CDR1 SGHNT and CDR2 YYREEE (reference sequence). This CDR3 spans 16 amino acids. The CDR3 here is CASRARHRGLWDEQFF. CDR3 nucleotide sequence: TGTGCCAGCAGAGCTAGGCACAGGGGGCTCTGGGATGAGCAGTTCTTC.

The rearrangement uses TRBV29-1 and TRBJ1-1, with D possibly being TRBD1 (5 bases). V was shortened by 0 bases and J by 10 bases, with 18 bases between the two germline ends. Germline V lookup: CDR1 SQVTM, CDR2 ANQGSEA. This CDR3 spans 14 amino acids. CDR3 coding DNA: TGCAGCGTTGAAGAAGGTGACCGAGGGGTGGCAGCTTTCTTT. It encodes CSVEEGDRGVAAFF. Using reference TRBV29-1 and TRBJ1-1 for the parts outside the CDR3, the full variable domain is SAVISQKPSRDICQRGTSLTIQCQVDSQVTMMFWYRQQPGQSLTLIATANQGSEATYESGFVIDKFPISRPNLTFSTLTVSNMSPEDSSIYLCSVEEGDRGVAAFFGQGTRLTVV.

The DNA for the CDR3 is TGTGCCAGCAGTTTAGGGTGGGAGTTTGGCAATGAGCAGTTCTTC. This codes for CASSLGWEFGNEQFF. The chain combines TRBV27 with TRBJ2-1; tentatively, D is TRBD2 (5 bases). V was cut by 2 bases and J by 6 bases, with 14 bases left in between. The CDR3 is 15 amino acids. Germline loops: CDR1 MNHEY, CDR2 SMNVEV (reference sequence).

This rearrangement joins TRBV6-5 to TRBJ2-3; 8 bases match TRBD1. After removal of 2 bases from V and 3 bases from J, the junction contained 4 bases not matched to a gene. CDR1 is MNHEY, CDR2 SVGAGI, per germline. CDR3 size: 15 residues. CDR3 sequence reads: CASSYGQGATDTQYF. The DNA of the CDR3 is TGTGCCAGCAGTTACGGGCAGGGGGCAACAGATACGCAGTATTTT.

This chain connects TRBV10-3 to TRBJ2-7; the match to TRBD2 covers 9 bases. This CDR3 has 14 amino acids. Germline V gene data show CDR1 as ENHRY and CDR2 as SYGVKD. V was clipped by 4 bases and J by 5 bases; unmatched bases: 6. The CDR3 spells CAISAAGGPHEQYF. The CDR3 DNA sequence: TGTGCCATCAGTGCTGCGGGAGGGCCCCACGAGCAGTACTTC.

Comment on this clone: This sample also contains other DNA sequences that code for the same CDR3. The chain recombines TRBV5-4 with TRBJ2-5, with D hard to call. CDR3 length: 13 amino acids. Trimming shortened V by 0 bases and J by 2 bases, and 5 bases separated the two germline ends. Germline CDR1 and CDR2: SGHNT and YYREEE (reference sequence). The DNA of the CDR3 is TGTGCCAGCAGCTTGGAGCGACAAGAGACCCAGTACTTC. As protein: CASSLERQETQYF.

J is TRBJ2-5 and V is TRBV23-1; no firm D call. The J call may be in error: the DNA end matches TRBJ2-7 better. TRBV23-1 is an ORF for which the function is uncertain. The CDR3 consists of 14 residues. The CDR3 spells CASSLTQVSFEQYF. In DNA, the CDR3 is TGCGCCAGCAGCCTTACCCAGGTGAGTTTCGAGCAGTACTTC.

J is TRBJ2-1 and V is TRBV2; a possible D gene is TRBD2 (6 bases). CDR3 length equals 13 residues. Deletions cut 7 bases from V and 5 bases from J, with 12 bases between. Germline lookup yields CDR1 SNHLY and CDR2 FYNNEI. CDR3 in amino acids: CASNRESHNEQFF. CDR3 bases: TGTGCCAGCAATCGGGAGTCCCACAATGAGCAGTTCTTC.

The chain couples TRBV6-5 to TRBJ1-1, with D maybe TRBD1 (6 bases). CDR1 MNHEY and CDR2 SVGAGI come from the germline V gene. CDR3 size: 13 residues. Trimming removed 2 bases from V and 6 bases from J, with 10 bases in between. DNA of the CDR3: TGTGCCAGCAGTTACACCAGGGGCGCTGAAGCTTTCTTT. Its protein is CASSYTRGAEAFF.